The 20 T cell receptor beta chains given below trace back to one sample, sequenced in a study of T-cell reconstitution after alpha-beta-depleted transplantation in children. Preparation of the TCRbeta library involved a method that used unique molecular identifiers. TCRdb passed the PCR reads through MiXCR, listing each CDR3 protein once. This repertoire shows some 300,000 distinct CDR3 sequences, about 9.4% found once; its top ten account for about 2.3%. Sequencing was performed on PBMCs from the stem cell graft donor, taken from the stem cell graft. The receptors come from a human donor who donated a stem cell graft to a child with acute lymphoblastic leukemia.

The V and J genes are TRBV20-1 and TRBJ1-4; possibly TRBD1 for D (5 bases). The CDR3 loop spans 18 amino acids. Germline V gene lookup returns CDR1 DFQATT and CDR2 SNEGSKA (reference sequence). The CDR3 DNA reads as TGCTGCGACCAAAGAGCGGGCCAGGGTGGGGCTGCTAATGAAAAACTGTTTTTT. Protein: CCDQRAGQGGAANEKLFF.

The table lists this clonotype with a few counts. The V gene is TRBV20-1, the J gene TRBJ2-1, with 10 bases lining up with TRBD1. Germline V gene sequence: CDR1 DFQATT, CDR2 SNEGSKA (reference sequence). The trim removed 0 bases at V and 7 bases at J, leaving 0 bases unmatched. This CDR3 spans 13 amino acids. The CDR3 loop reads CSAREGQGNEQFF. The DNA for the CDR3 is TGCAGTGCTAGAGAGGGACAGGGGAATGAGCAGTTCTTC.

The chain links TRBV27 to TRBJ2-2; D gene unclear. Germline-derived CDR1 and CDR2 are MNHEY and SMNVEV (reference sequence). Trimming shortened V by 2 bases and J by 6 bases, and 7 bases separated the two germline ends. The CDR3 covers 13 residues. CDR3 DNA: TGTGCCAGCAGTTTAGTCGAGCCCGGGGAGCTGTTTTTT. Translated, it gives CASSLVEPGELFF.

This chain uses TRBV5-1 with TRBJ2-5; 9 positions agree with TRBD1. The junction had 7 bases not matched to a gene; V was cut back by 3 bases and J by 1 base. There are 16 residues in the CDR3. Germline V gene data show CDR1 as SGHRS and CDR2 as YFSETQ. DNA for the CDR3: TGCGCCAGCAGCTGGGAACAGGGGGCTGGCCAAGAGACCCAGTACTTC. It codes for CASSWEQGAGQETQYF.

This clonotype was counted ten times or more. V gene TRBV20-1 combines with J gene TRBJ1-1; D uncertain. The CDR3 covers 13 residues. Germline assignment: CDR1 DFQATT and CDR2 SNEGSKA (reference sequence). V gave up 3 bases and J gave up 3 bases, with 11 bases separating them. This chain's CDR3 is CSASTGSDTEAFF. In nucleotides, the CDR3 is TGCAGTGCTAGTACTGGGAGCGACACTGAAGCTTTCTTT.

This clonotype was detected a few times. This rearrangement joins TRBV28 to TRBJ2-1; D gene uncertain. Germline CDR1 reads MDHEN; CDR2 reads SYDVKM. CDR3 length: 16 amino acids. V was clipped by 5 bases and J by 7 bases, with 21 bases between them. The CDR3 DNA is TGTGCCAGCAGTGAGACATCACTGACACGACTTAATGAGCAGTTCTTC. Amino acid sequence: CASSETSLTRLNEQFF.

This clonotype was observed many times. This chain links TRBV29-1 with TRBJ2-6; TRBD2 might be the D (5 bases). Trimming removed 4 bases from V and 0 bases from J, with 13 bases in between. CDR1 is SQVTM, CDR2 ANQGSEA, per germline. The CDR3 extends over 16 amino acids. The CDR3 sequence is CSVGGGGDSGANVLTF. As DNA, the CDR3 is TGCAGCGTTGGAGGAGGAGGAGACTCTGGGGCCAACGTCCTGACTTTC.

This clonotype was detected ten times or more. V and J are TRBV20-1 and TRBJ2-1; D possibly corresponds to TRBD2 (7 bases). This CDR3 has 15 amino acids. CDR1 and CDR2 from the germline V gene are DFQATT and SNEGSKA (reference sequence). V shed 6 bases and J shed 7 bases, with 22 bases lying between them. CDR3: CSAQWGGALGNEQFF. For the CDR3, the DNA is TGCAGTGCCCAATGGGGGGGGGCCCTTGGGAATGAGCAGTTCTTC.

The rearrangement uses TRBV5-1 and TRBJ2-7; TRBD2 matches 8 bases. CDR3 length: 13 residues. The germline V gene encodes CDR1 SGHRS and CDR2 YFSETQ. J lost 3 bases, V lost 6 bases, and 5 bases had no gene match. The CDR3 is CASNPGGLYEQYF. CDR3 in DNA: TGCGCCAGCAACCCGGGAGGGCTCTACGAGCAGTACTTC.

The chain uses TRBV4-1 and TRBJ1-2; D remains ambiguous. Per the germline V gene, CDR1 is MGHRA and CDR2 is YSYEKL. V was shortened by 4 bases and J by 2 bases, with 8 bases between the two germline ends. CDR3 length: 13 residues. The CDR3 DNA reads TGCGCCAGCAGCCGCTGGCGGAACTATGGCTACACCTTC. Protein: CASSRWRNYGYTF.

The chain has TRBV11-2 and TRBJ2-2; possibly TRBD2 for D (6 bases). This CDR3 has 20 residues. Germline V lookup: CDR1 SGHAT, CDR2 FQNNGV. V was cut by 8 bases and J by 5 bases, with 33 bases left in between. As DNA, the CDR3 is TGTGCCAGCTCGAGGGTCCGCAGCTTTGCGGGACCCGCGAGGACCGGGGAGCTGTTTTTT. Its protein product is CASSRVRSFAGPARTGELFF.

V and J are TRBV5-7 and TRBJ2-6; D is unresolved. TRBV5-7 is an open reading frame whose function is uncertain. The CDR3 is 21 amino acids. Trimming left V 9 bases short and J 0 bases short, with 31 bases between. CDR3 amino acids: CAMGPLLPGRRFFSGANVLTF. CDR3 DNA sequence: TGTGCCATGGGCCCGTTACTCCCCGGCAGACGTTTCTTCTCTGGGGCCAACGTCCTGACTTTC.

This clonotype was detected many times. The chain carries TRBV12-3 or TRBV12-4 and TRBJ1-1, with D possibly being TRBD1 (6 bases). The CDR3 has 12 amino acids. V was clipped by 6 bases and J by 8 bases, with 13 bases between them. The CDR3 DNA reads TGTGCCAGCAGCCCCGGACAGCTCGAAGCTTTCTTT. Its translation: CASSPGQLEAFF.

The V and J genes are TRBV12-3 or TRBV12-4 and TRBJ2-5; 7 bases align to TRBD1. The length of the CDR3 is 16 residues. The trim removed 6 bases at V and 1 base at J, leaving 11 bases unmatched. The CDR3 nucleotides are TGTGCCAGCAGCACAACAGGGGATTCATTCCAAGAGACCCAGTACTTC. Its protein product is CASSTTGDSFQETQYF.

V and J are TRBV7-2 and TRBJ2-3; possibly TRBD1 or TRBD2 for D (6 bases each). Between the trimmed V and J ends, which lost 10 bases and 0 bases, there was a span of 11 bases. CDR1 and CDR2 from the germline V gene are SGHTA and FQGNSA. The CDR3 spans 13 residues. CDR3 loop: CANFGGSTDTQYF. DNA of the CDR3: TGTGCCAATTTCGGGGGCAGCACAGATACGCAGTATTTT. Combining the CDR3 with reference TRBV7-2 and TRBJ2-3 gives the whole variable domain GAGVSQSPSNKVTEKGKDVELRCDPISGHTALYWYRQSLGQGLEFLIYFQGNSAPDKSGLPSDRFSAERTGGSVSTLTIQRTQQEDSAVYLCANFGGSTDTQYFGPGTRLTVL.

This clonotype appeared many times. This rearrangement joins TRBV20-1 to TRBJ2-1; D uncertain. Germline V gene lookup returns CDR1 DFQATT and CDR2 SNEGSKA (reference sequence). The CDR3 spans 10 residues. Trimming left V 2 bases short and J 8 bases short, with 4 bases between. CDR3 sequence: CSARNHEQFF. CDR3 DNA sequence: TGCAGTGCTAGAAACCATGAGCAGTTCTTC.

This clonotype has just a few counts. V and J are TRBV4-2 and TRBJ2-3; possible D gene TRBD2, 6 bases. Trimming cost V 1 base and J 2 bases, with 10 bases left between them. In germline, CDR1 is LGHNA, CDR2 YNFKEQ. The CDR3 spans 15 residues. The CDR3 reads CASSQGGDPTDTQYF. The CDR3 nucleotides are TGTGCCAGCAGCCAAGGGGGGGACCCCACAGATACGCAGTATTTT.

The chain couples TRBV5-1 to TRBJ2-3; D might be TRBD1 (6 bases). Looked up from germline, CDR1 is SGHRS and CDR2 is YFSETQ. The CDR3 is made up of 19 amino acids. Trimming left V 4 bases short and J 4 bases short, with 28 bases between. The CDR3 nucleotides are TGCGCCAGCAGCCCGAGACCAGGGACAACCGTGGAAGGAGCAGATACGCAGTATTTT. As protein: CASSPRPGTTVEGADTQYF.

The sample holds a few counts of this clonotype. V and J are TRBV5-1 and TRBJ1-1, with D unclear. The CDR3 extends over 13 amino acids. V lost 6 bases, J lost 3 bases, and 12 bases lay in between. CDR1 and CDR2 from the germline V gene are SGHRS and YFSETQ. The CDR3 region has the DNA TGCGCCAGCACCATTGGAGGGTACACTGAAGCTTTCTTT. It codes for CASTIGGYTEAFF.

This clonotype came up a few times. Written as DNA, the CDR3 is TGCAGTGCTAGCCCTCTAGGGATTAGCGGCCAAGAGACCCAGTACTTC. Amino acid sequence: CSASPLGISGQETQYF. The V gene is TRBV20-1, the J gene TRBJ2-5; D is possibly TRBD2 (6 bases). V shed 3 bases and J shed 1 base, with 18 bases lying between them. The germline V gene has CDR1 DFQATT and CDR2 SNEGSKA (reference sequence). The CDR3 consists of 16 residues.